Below are 16 T cell receptor beta chains sequenced from a single sample in a study of blood T cell repertoires in COVID-19 (dated by TCRdb to about 2020). Receptor amplification or capture employed the immunoSEQ multiplex PCR assay. The source is immuneACCESS, and TCRdb retained only in-frame sequences with V and J called. Part of the clones is not carried over; for the studies checked, unresolved V genes explain less than half of this, and the remainder is unexplained. The sample table holds some 150,000 clones, of which around nine tenths were seen once. The top ten clones comprise about 5.8% of the sample. Sequencing was done on a sample of peripheral blood. The receptors were sampled from a human donor in a cohort sampled during active COVID-19.

The chain employs TRBV24-1 and TRBJ2-5; D is perhaps TRBD2 (5 bases). The CDR3 is 13 residues long. Trimming left V 9 bases short and J 4 bases short, with 14 bases between. Germline CDR1 is KGHDR and CDR2 is SFDVKD. CDR3 DNA: TGTGCCACCTCGGACTCGGCAAGAGAGACCCAGTACTTC. Amino acids: CATSDSARETQYF.

The genes are TRBV7-8 and TRBJ1-1, with TRBD1 as a possible D gene (5 bases). CDR1 is SGHVS and CDR2 is FQNEAQ in the germline V gene. V was trimmed by 0 bases and J by 2 bases, leaving 10 bases between them. This CDR3 region has 15 residues. In nucleotides, the CDR3 is TGTGCCAGCAGCTTAGCCTGGGGCGCTAACACTGAAGCTTTCTTT. Residues: CASSLAWGANTEAFF.

This rearrangement joins TRBV7-6 to TRBJ2-7; TRBD1 aligns across 7 bases. Germline lookup yields CDR1 SGHVS and CDR2 FNYEAQ. CDR3 length equals 14 residues. With 1 base clipped from V and 2 bases from J, the junction kept 2 bases outside the gene matches. The CDR3: CASSLGTGPYEQYF. The CDR3 region has the DNA TGTGCCAGCAGCTTAGGGACAGGCCCCTACGAGCAGTACTTC.

The chain employs TRBV28 and TRBJ2-3; 7 bases are shared with TRBD1. The length of the CDR3 is 14 residues. The V gene's germline CDR1 is MDHEN and CDR2 SYDVKM. The V and J ends lost 7 bases and 0 bases, in that order; junction bases with no gene match: 4. The CDR3: CASNSGGSTDTQYF. DNA of the CDR3: TGTGCCAGCAATTCAGGGGGAAGCACAGATACGCAGTATTTT.

This clone was counted many times. The gene calls are TRBV3-1 (or the pseudogene TRBV3-2) and TRBJ2-7; 12 bases align to TRBD2. The V segment lost 1 base and the J segment 3 bases; nucleotides outside the gene matches: 13. Per the germline V gene, CDR1 is LGHDT and CDR2 is YNNKEL (reference sequence). This CDR3 has 19 amino acids. The DNA of the CDR3 is TGTGCCAGCAGCCAAGGCGAAAAAGCTAGCGGGGGGGATTACTACGAGCAGTACTTC. Its translation is CASSQGEKASGGDYYEQYF.

The genes are TRBV10-1 and TRBJ2-1, with a tentative D call TRBD1 (6 bases). Trimming took off 4 bases at V and 0 bases at J, with 19 bases between the two ends. Germline V gene lookup returns CDR1 WNHNN and CDR2 SYGVQD (reference sequence). This CDR3 has 18 amino acids. CDR3 bases: TGCGCCAGCAGTGTCCCCTCCGGGACATCGAGCTCCTACAATGAGCAGTTCTTC. The encoded protein is CASSVPSGTSSSYNEQFF.

The chain has TRBV3-1 (or the pseudogene TRBV3-2) and TRBJ1-1; maybe TRBD1 (5 bases). This CDR3 region has 12 residues. V dropped 4 bases and J dropped 4 bases, with 7 bases sitting between them. Germline V CDR1 and CDR2: LGHDT, YNNKEL (reference sequence). For the CDR3, the DNA is TGTGCCAGCAGCCGAAGGGGCACTGAAGCTTTCTTT. Protein product: CASSRRGTEAFF.

The rearrangement links TRBV5-6 to TRBJ1-2; no clear D. Per the germline V gene, CDR1 is SGHDT and CDR2 is YYEEEE. The V end was cut by 4 bases, the J end by 2 bases, with 15 bases between. The CDR3 length is 15 residues. The CDR3 DNA reads TGTGCCAGCAGCCCCGGAGAGGGATTAAACTATGGCTACACCTTC. Amino acids: CASSPGEGLNYGYTF.

This chain links TRBV27 with TRBJ2-3; 7 bases map to TRBD2. CDR1 and CDR2 (germline): MNHEY, SMNVEV (reference sequence). With 2 bases clipped from V and 0 bases from J, the junction kept 5 bases outside the gene matches. The CDR3 is 16 residues long. The CDR3 coding sequence is TGTGCCAGCAGTTTAGCTAGCGGACCTAGCACAGATACGCAGTATTTT. This codes for CASSLASGPSTDTQYF.

This chain joins TRBV6-5 and TRBJ1-2; TRBD1 is a possible D gene (6 bases). Germline V gene sequence: CDR1 MNHEY, CDR2 SVGAGI. The CDR3 totals 16 residues. Trimming cost V 0 bases and J 5 bases, with 16 bases left between them. In DNA form, the CDR3 reads TGTGCCAGCAGTTACTCTCGACCGGACAGCACATATGGCTACACCTTC. The encoded protein is CASSYSRPDSTYGYTF.

In the case of this clone: This CDR3 is also generated by other DNA sequences in the sample. The chain couples TRBV27 to TRBJ2-7, with TRBD1 identical over 11 bases. The CDR3 is made up of 14 amino acids. V lost 3 bases to trimming and J lost 4 bases; unmatched junction nucleotides: 2. Germline loops: CDR1 MNHEY, CDR2 SMNVEV (reference sequence). The CDR3 protein is CASSFGTGGYEQYF. The CDR3, as DNA: TGTGCCAGCAGTTTCGGGACAGGGGGGTACGAGCAGTACTTC.

The rearrangement uses TRBV5-4 and TRBJ2-3; perhaps TRBD2 as D (7 bases). The V end lost 3 bases, the J end lost 4 bases, and 12 bases lay between the germline ends. Germline V gene lookup returns CDR1 SGHNT and CDR2 YYREEE (reference sequence). This CDR3 is built from 14 residues. The CDR3 protein is CASSSSGGPDTQYF. The CDR3 DNA reads as TGTGCCAGCAGCTCTTCCGGGGGGCCAGATACGCAGTATTTT.

This clone was found once. The chain recombines TRBV4-1 with TRBJ2-7; D is unresolved. V gave up 3 bases and J gave up 0 bases, with 21 bases separating them. The CDR3 contains 18 residues. Germline V gene sequence: CDR1 MGHRA, CDR2 YSYEKL. CDR3 amino acids: CASSHPAYQARRSYEQYF. CDR3 DNA: TGCGCCAGCAGCCACCCCGCTTATCAGGCCCGCCGCTCCTACGAGCAGTACTTC.

The CDR3 nucleotides read TGTGCCACCAGCAGAGATACAGGTCATACTAATTCACCCCTCCACTTT. It codes for CATSRDTGHTNSPLHF. The chain links TRBV15 to TRBJ1-6; tentative D call: TRBD1 (5 bases). The V gene lost 0 bases and the J gene lost 6 bases, with 12 bases spanning the gap. There are 16 residues in the CDR3. Germline V gene data show CDR1 as LNHNV and CDR2 as YYDKDF (reference sequence).

The V call is TRBV28, the J call TRBJ2-1; D gene uncertain. Germline V gene data show CDR1 as MDHEN and CDR2 as SYDVKM. V dropped 7 bases and J dropped 9 bases, with 10 bases sitting between them. The CDR3 loop spans 11 amino acids. The CDR3 is CASTNLGEQFF. The DNA for the CDR3 is TGTGCCAGCACGAACCTCGGTGAGCAGTTCTTC.

The chain joins TRBV24-1 to TRBJ2-5; 11 bases agree with TRBD2. Germline lookup yields CDR1 KGHDR and CDR2 SFDVKD. Unmatched junction bases numbered 7, after V lost 0 bases and J lost 5 bases. This CDR3 region has 17 residues. In DNA, the CDR3 is TGTGCCACCAGTGATTTGGTTAGCGGGAGGGCCCGGGAGACCCAGTACTTC. Residues: CATSDLVSGRARETQYF.